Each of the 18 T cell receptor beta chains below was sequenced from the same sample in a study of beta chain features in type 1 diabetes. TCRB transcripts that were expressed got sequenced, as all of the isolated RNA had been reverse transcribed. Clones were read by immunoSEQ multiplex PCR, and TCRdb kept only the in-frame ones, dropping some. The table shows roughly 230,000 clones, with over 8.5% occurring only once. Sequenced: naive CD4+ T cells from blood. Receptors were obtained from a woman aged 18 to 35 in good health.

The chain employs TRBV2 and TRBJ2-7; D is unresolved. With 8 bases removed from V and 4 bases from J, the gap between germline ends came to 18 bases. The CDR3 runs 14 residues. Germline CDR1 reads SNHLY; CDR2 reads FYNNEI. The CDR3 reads CASALSRVLYEQYF. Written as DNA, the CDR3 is TGTGCCAGCGCGCTCTCCCGGGTTTTGTACGAGCAGTACTTC.

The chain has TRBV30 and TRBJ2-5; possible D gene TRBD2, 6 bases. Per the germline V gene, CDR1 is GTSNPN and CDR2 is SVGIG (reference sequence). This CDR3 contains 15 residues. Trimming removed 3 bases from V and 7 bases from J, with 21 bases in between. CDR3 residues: CAWSARGGASGTQYF. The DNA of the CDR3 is TGTGCCTGGAGCGCCCGCGGCGGGGCGTCAGGGACCCAGTACTTC.

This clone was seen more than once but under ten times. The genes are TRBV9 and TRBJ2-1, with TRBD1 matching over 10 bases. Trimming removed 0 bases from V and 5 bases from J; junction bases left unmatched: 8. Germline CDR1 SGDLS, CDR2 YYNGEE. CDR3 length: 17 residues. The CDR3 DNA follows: TGTGCCAGCAGCGTAGCCCCCGGGACAGGGGCCGACAATGAGCAGTTCTTC. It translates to CASSVAPGTGADNEQFF.

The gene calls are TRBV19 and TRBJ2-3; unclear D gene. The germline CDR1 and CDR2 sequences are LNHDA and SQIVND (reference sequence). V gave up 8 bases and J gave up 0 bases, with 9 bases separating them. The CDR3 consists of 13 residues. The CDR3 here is CASEPGSTDTQYF. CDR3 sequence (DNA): TGTGCCAGTGAGCCCGGGAGCACAGATACGCAGTATTTT.

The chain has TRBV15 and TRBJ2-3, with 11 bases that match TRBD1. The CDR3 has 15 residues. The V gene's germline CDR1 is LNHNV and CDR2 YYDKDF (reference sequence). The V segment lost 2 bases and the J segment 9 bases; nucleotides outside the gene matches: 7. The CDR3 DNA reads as TGTGCCACCAGCAGAACCGGGACAGGGGGTTTCACGCAGTATTTT. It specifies CATSRTGTGGFTQYF.

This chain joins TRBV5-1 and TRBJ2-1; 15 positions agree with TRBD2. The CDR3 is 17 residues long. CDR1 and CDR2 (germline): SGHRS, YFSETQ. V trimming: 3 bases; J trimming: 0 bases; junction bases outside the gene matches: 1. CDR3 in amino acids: CASSWTSGRDSYNEQFF. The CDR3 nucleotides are TGCGCCAGCAGCTGGACTAGCGGGAGGGACTCCTACAATGAGCAGTTCTTC.

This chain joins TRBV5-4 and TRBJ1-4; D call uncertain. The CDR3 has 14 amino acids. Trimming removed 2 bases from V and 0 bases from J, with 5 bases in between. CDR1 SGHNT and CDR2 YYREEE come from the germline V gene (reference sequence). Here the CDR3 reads CASSFGATNEKLFF. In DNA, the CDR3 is TGTGCCAGCAGCTTCGGGGCAACTAATGAAAAACTGTTTTTT. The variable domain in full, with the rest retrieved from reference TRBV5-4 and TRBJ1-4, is ETGVTQSPTHLIKTRGQQVTLRCSSQSGHNTVSWYQQALGQGPQFIFQYYREEENGRGNFPPRFSGLQFPNYSSELNVNALELDDSALYLCASSFGATNEKLFFGSGTQLSVL.

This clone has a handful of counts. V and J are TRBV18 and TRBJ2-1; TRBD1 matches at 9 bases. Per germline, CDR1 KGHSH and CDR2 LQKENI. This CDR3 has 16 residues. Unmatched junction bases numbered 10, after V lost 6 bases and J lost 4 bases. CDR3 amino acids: CASSPNRGRGYNEQFF. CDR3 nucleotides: TGTGCCAGCTCGCCGAACAGGGGGCGAGGGTACAATGAGCAGTTCTTC.

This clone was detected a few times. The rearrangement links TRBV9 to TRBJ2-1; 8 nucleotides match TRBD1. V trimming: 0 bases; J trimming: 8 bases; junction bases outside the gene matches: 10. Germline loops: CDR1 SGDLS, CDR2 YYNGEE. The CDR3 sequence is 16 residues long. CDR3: CASSVAGQEPGDEQFF. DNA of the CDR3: TGTGCCAGCAGCGTAGCGGGACAGGAGCCAGGGGATGAGCAGTTCTTC.

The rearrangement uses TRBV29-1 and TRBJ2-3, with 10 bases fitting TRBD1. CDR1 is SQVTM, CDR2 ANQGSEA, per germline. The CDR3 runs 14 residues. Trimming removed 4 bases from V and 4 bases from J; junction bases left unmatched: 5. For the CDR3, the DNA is TGCAGCGTTGCCGACAGGGGGCGGGCAGATACGCAGTATTTT. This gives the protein CSVADRGRADTQYF.

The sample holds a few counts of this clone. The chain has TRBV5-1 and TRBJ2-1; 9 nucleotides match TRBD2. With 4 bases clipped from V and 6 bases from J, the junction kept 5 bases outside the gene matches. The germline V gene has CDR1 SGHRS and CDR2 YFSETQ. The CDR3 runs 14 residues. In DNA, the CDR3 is TGCGCCAGCAGCCAAGTTAGCGGGAGCAATGAGCAGTTCTTC. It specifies CASSQVSGSNEQFF.

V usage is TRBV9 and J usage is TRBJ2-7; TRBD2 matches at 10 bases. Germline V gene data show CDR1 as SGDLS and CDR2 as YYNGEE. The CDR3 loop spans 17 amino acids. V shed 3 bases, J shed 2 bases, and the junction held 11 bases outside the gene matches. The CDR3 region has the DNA TGTGCCAGCAGCGGGTCTAGCGCAGGACTAGCGGCCTACGAGCAGTACTTC. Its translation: CASSGSSAGLAAYEQYF.

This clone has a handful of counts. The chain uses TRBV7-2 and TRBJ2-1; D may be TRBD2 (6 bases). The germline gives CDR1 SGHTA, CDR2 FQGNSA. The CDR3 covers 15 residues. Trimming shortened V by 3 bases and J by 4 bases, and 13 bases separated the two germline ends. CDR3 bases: TGTGCCAGCAGCTTTATAGCGGACATTTACAATGAGCAGTTCTTC. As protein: CASSFIADIYNEQFF.

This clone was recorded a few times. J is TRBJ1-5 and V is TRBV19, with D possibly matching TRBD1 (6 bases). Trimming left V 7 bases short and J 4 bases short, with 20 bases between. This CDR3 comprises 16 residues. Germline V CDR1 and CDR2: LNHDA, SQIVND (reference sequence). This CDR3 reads CASTPGRGAGNQPQHF. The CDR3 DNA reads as TGTGCCAGTACCCCGGGCCGGGGGGCCGGTAATCAGCCCCAGCATTTT.

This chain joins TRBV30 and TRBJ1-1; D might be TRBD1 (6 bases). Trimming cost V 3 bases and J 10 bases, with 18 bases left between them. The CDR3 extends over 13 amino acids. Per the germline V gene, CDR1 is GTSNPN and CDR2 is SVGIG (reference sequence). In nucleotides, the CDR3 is TGTGCCTGGAGCCCGGAACAGGGCCCAAGAGCTTTCTTT. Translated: CAWSPEQGPRAFF.

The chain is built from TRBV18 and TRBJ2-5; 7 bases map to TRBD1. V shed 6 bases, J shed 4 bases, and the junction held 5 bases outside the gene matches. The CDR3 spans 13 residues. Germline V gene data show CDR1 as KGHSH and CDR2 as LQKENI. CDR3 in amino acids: CASSRDRRETQYF. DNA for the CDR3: TGTGCCAGCTCCCGGGACAGACGAGAGACCCAGTACTTC.

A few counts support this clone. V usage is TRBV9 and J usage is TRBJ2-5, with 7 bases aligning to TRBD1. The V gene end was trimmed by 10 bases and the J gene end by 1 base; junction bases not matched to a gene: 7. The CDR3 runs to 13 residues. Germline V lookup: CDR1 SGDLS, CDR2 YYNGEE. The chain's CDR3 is CAGVGGGQETQYF. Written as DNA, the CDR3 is TGTGCCGGCGTAGGGGGCGGCCAAGAGACCCAGTACTTC.

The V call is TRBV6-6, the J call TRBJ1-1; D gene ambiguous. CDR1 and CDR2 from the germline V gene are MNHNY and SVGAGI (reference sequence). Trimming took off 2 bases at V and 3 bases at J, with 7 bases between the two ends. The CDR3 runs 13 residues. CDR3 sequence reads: CASSYGGDTEAFF. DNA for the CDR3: TGTGCCAGCAGTTACGGCGGGGACACTGAAGCTTTCTTT.